The 10 T cell receptor beta chains below come from one sample, sequenced in a study of early T cells in non-severe SARS-CoV-2 infection. TCRdb re-called the 5' RACE reads through MiXCR, storing one row per CDR3 protein. Found here are about 60,000 distinct CDR3 sequences, roughly 18% of them singletons; the top ten hold more than 7.5%. The sequences come from whole blood, collected at baseline. These receptors originate from an adult who was a healthcare worker with PCR-confirmed SARS-CoV-2 infection or an uninfected control (not recorded which).

The chain uses TRBV21-1 and TRBJ1-2; TRBD1, the table's D call, lacks a check against the DNA. TRBV21-1 is classified as a pseudogene. The CDR3 is made up of 14 amino acids. The CDR3 reads CASSTRDRGTGYTF. In DNA, the CDR3 is TGTGCCAGCAGCACCCGGGACAGGGGGACTGGCTACACCTTC.

This clonotype was observed a few times. The V call is TRBV14, the J call TRBJ2-7, with D possibly matching TRBD2 (6 bases). The CDR3 length is 14 residues. The germline V gene has CDR1 SGHDN and CDR2 FVKESK. The V gene lost 4 bases and the J gene lost 3 bases, with 13 bases spanning the gap. DNA of the CDR3: TGTGCCAGCAGCCTAAATAGCGGAGGCTACGAGCAGTACTTC. Protein product: CASSLNSGGYEQYF. Combining the CDR3 with reference TRBV14 and TRBJ2-7 gives the whole variable domain EAGVTQFPSHSVIEKGQTVTLRCDPISGHDNLYWYRRVMGKEIKFLLHFVKESKQDESGMPNNRFLAERTGGTYSTLKVQPAELEDSGVYFCASSLNSGGYEQYFGPGTRLTVT.

This clonotype has more than one count but fewer than ten. The chain employs TRBV20-1 and TRBJ1-5; D ambiguous. Germline CDR1 and CDR2: DFQATT and SNEGSKA (reference sequence). The CDR3 is 13 amino acids. Trimming removed 5 bases from V and 5 bases from J, with 13 bases in between. The CDR3 spells CSASQNPDQPQHF. For the CDR3, the DNA is TGCAGTGCTTCACAGAACCCAGATCAGCCCCAGCATTTT.

This chain links TRBV29-1 with TRBJ1-1, with 7 bases aligning to TRBD1. The J segment lost 1 base and the V segment lost 3 bases, leaving 2 bases of the junction unmatched. The CDR3 length is 13 residues. Looked up from germline, CDR1 is SQVTM and CDR2 is ANQGSEA. The CDR3 is CSVEGTANTEAFF. The CDR3 DNA reads as TGCAGCGTTGAGGGGACAGCGAACACTGAAGCTTTCTTT.

Regarding this clonotype: One junction end disagrees with the germline gene, perhaps due to a read error. The chain links TRBV12-3 or TRBV12-4 to TRBJ2-5, with D perhaps matching TRBD2 (6 bases). This CDR3 has 13 residues. The CDR3 DNA reads TGTGCCAGCAGTATAGCGGTCCAAGAGACCCAGTACTTC. Translating gives CASSIAVQETQYF.

This clonotype was seen many times. The chain has TRBV29-1 and TRBJ1-2, with D perhaps matching TRBD1 (6 bases). Deletions cut 6 bases from V and 5 bases from J, with 19 bases between. The CDR3 spans 14 residues. The germline gives CDR1 SQVTM, CDR2 ANQGSEA. The CDR3 sequence: CSVAKPGHQYGYTF. The CDR3 bases are TGCAGCGTCGCGAAACCGGGACACCAATATGGCTACACCTTC.

V gene TRBV15 combines with J gene TRBJ1-1, with TRBD1 identical over 9 bases. The CDR3 extends over 13 amino acids. With 10 bases clipped from V and 3 bases from J, the junction kept 6 bases outside the gene matches. In germline, CDR1 is LNHNV, CDR2 YYDKDF (reference sequence). The CDR3 nucleotides are TGTGCCATCGGACAGGGGTACGACACTGAAGCTTTCTTT. Translation gives CAIGQGYDTEAFF.

This clonotype appeared a few times. The chain combines TRBV20-1 with TRBJ2-1; no definite D call. This CDR3 spans 15 amino acids. V was trimmed by 3 bases and J by 5 bases, leaving 17 bases between them. Per the germline V gene, CDR1 is DFQATT and CDR2 is SNEGSKA (reference sequence). CDR3: CSARATPGSHNEQFF. The CDR3, as DNA: TGCAGTGCTAGGGCGACCCCCGGTTCTCACAATGAGCAGTTCTTC.

This clonotype showed up just a few times. The chain is built from TRBV9 and TRBJ1-1; the D is unclear. The V end lost 4 bases, the J end lost 8 bases, and 18 bases lay between the germline ends. Germline V CDR1 and CDR2: SGDLS, YYNGEE. CDR3 size: 14 residues. The CDR3 loop is CASSFAPRAEEAFF. The CDR3 nucleotides are TGTGCCAGCAGCTTTGCCCCTCGGGCGGAGGAAGCTTTCTTT.

Here the CDR3 reads CASNLGAARSSYEQYF. CDR3 DNA sequence: TGCGCCAGCAACCTTGGGGCAGCGAGGAGCTCCTACGAGCAGTACTTC. This rearrangement joins TRBV5-1 to TRBJ2-7; weak D call: TRBD1 (5 bases). CDR3 length equals 16 residues. CDR1 and CDR2 (germline): SGHRS, YFSETQ. V lost 6 bases and J 0 bases, leaving 19 bases between the germline ends.